This T cell receptor beta chain is drawn from a study of Ad26.COV2.S vaccination and SARS-CoV-2 variants. This clone has a handful of counts. The ends were cut back, 6 bases at V and 3 bases at J, with 15 bases in the middle. The CDR3 sequence is 14 residues long. Germline values: CDR1 MNHEY, CDR2 SMNVEV (reference sequence). The table came from immunoSEQ multiplex PCR; TCRdb's copy has only in-frame clones and leaves some out. The sample has about 420,000 clones, 70% to 90% seen once. Treatment given: roughly 18 received Ad26.COV2.S at low or high dose, single or two shots; five or six received placebo; per-sample allocation not given. The investigators took samples on day 63 after the first vaccine or placebo injection.

V gene TRBV27 combines with J gene TRBJ2-7, with D possibly being TRBD2 (6 bases). The sequences come from peripheral blood, collected in a trial of Ad26.COV2.S vaccine versus placebo. This sequence was found in a person between 18 and 59 years old who received the Ad26.COV2.S COVID-19 vaccine or a placebo. The CDR3 loop is CASSSAGGNYEQYF. CDR3 DNA: TGTGCCAGCAGCTCGGCCGGCGGGAACTACGAGCAGTACTTC.